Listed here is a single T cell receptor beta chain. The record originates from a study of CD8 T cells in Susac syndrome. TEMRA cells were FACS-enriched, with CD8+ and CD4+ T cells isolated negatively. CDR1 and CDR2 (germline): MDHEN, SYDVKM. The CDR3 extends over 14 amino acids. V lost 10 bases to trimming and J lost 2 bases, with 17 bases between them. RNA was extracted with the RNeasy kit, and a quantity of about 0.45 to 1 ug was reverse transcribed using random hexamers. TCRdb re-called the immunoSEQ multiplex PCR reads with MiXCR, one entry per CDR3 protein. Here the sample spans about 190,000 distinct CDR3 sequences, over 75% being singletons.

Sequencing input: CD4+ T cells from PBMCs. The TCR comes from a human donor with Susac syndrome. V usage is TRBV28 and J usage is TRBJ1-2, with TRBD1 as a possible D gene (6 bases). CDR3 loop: CATTPGTPNYGYTF. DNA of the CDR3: TGTGCCACCACCCCCGGGACACCAAACTATGGCTACACCTTC.